This entry concerns a single T cell receptor (beta chain). Its antigen has not been determined. There are no base qualities to consult, and no much larger clone falls within one base. The CDR3, from cysteine to phenylalanine, totals 16 residues. Only the CDR3 portion is preserved as DNA: 48 bases, with reading frame beginning at the first base. Via the germline V gene, CDR1 is SGHTA and CDR2 FQGTGA. V is reduced by 1 base and J by 4 bases, leaving a spacing of 16 bases between them. Libraries came from the immunoSEQ multiplex PCR assay. On the authors' methods: A statistical classification framework was built to diagnose cytomegalovirus status from the catalog of TCR beta chain sequences. What TCRdb holds here is the immuneACCESS table cut down to in-frame rearrangements. Part of the clones is not present; checked against another copy, under half of the missing clones reflect an unresolved V gene, and the others are unexplained. V and J calls and clone size follow that table, whereas D and trimming were derived from the DNA. The sample includes a few hundred thousand clones, with around nine tenths observed a single time. Jointly, the top ten make up roughly 1% of the sample.

The donors were included in the validation cohort of 120 subjects, a group kept apart from the roughly 730-subject first cohort. These data originate in a study of cytomegalovirus exposure and HLA in healthy donors (dated by TCRdb to about 2017). With respect to the entire study: The roughly 670 repertoires of the first cohort and the roughly 110 validation repertoires were produced on the same platform, according to a later analysis. The study combined high-throughput TCR immunosequencing, statistical association of individual TCRs with disease status, and machine learning to predict cytomegalovirus infection status. Besides the first cohort of 550 to 750 subjects, a separate validation cohort made up of roughly 120 different subjects was used. The aim of the study was to test whether cataloging public T cell receptors could identify signatures of past pathogen exposure. Study-level results and caveats: A total of roughly 160 TCR beta chains were listed by the study as associated with cytomegalovirus. The classifier was reported to diagnose cytomegalovirus status with high specificity and sensitivity in both the original and validation cohorts. Most TCR sequences were observed very rarely across donors, whereas some public TCRs were present in many individuals. It was suggested by the authors that the approach could potentially be generalized to other disease states and immunological phenotypes. A later analysis lacked HLA typing for the validation cohort, so it scored co-occurrence in that cohort across all 120 repertoires. In vitro tests confirmed that a few of the cytomegalovirus-associated TCR beta chains recognize cytomegalovirus antigens. Subsequent analysis determined that TCRs grouped into clusters in the first cohort also showed a tendency toward co-occurrence across the roughly 110 validation repertoires, and approximately 93% of cluster scores exceeded 0.

Source material: PBMCs. The TCR comes from a woman between 18 and 29 years old in good health and CMV-seronegative. The chain links TRBV7-3 with TRBJ1-1; confidence is insufficient to name the D gene. CDR3 sequence: CASSLISGGSFTEAFF. The nucleotide sequence reads as follows: TGTGCCAGCAGCTTAATATCCGGCGGAAGTTTCACTGAAGCTTTCTTT.